Listed here are 26 T cell receptor beta chains from one sample, sequenced in a study of T cell responses to AZD1222 COVID-19 vaccine. TCRdb's table, derived via immunoSEQ multiplex PCR, lists solely in-frame clones and lacks some. The sample consists of under 140,000 clones, about nine tenths of them appearing once. Sequencing used peripheral blood, obtained on day 0 of AZD1222 vaccination. The receptors here all came from an adult in good health.

The chain employs TRBV2 and TRBJ2-4; unclear D gene. V was clipped by 6 bases and J by 3 bases, with 30 bases between them. The germline V gene encodes CDR1 SNHLY and CDR2 FYNNEI. The CDR3 length is 20 residues. The CDR3 region is CASSKEEGSGSPFGKNIQYF. The CDR3 bases are TGTGCCAGCAGCAAAGAAGAAGGCTCCGGGTCCCCCTTCGGCAAAAACATTCAGTACTTC.

This chain's CDR3 is CASSLDRIGGSSTEAFF. CDR3 sequence (DNA): TGTGCCAGCAGCTTAGATCGAATAGGAGGGTCTAGCACTGAAGCTTTCTTT. This rearrangement joins TRBV11-2 to TRBJ1-1; D unclear. This CDR3 contains 17 residues. The germline gives CDR1 SGHAT, CDR2 FQNNGV. Trimming took 0 bases from V and 4 from J, leaving 18 bases between them.

The chain carries TRBV3-1 (or the pseudogene TRBV3-2) and TRBJ2-7; the D gene is possibly TRBD1 (6 bases). V was trimmed by 4 bases and J by 4 bases, leaving 11 bases between them. This CDR3 is 13 amino acids long. Germline V lookup: CDR1 LGHDT, CDR2 YNNKEL (reference sequence). CDR3 protein: CASSLRTVYEQYF. CDR3 DNA: TGTGCCAGCAGCCTCCGGACAGTTTACGAGCAGTACTTC.

This clone was recorded a few times. The chain joins TRBV5-1 to TRBJ1-3; D uncertain. From germline, CDR1 is SGHRS and CDR2 YFSETQ. Between the trimmed V and J ends, which lost 0 bases and 0 bases, there was a span of 10 bases. The CDR3 runs to 16 residues. DNA for the CDR3: TGCGCCAGCAGCTTGGAAGCCTCCCTCTCTGGAAACACCATATATTTT. It codes for CASSLEASLSGNTIYF.

The chain joins TRBV28 to TRBJ2-2, with D maybe TRBD2 (6 bases). Germline V gives CDR1 MDHEN, CDR2 SYDVKM. CDR3 length: 15 residues. Trimming removed 3 bases from V and 6 bases from J, with 14 bases in between. CDR3 coding DNA: TGTGCCAGCAGTTTCGGGCCCCAGCGGGCCGGGGAGCTGTTTTTT. As protein: CASSFGPQRAGELFF.

The J gene is TRBJ2-6, the V gene TRBV4-2; D not resolved. The CDR3 is 15 amino acids. Trimming stripped 0 bases from V and 2 bases from J, with 5 bases between. Germline lookup yields CDR1 LGHNA and CDR2 YNFKEQ. CDR3 amino acids: CASSQEMAGANVLTF. For the CDR3, the DNA is TGTGCCAGCAGCCAAGAGATGGCTGGGGCCAACGTCCTGACTTTC.

The chain is built from TRBV12-3 or TRBV12-4 and TRBJ2-5, with 8 bases fitting TRBD1. V trimming: 3 bases; J trimming: 4 bases; junction bases outside the gene matches: 1. The CDR3 spans 13 residues. DNA of the CDR3: TGTGCCAGCAGTTTCAGGGGGCGAGAGACCCAGTACTTC. Amino acid sequence: CASSFRGRETQYF.

In DNA form, the CDR3 reads TGCGCCAGCCTCCCGAACGAGCAGTACTTC. Its protein product is CASLPNEQYF. This chain joins TRBV5-1 and TRBJ2-7; no clear D. The V end was cut by 7 bases, the J end by 5 bases, with 7 bases between. Germline-derived CDR1 and CDR2 are SGHRS and YFSETQ. The CDR3 covers 10 residues.

The genes are TRBV24-1 and TRBJ1-2, with TRBD1 as a possible D gene (5 bases). Germline values: CDR1 KGHDR, CDR2 SFDVKD. V was clipped by 7 bases and J by 0 bases, with 8 bases between them. CDR3 length equals 13 residues. The CDR3 region is CATRGEANYGYTF. CDR3 bases: TGTGCCACCAGGGGGGAAGCTAACTATGGCTACACCTTC.

This clone came up once. This chain links TRBV9 with TRBJ2-1; 10 bases fit TRBD2. Germline CDR1 reads SGDLS; CDR2 reads YYNGEE. V trimming: 4 bases; J trimming: 9 bases; junction bases outside the gene matches: 13. The CDR3 has 16 residues. The CDR3 reads CASSSRLAGGTGEQFF. The CDR3 DNA sequence: TGTGCCAGCAGCTCCCGGTTAGCGGGGGGCACAGGTGAGCAGTTCTTC.

Here the CDR3 DNA reads TGCAGCGCTGAGACAGGGGGCAATAGCGGGACCCTCTACGAGCAGTACTTC. Residues: CSAETGGNSGTLYEQYF. The rearrangement links TRBV29-1 to TRBJ2-7, with 10 bases aligning to TRBD1. CDR1 and CDR2 from the germline V gene are SQVTM and ANQGSEA. V shed 7 bases and J 3 bases; nucleotides not matched to a gene: 18. The length of the CDR3 is 17 residues.

The chain couples TRBV5-4 to TRBJ1-6; D gene ambiguous. The ends were cut back, 0 bases at V and 7 bases at J, with 8 bases in the middle. CDR1 is SGHNT, CDR2 YYREEE, per germline (reference sequence). This CDR3 has 14 amino acids. Here the CDR3 reads CASSLGRQNSPLHF. In DNA, the CDR3 is TGTGCCAGCAGCTTGGGGCGGCAAAATTCACCCCTCCACTTT.

V is TRBV4-1 and J is TRBJ2-7; no firm D call. This CDR3 contains 16 residues. V was shortened by 1 base and J by 2 bases, with 15 bases between the two germline ends. CDR1 and CDR2 from the germline V gene are MGHRA and YSYEKL. The CDR3 DNA follows: TGCGCCAGCAGCCAAGGAGGTTCTACTACGGCCTACGAGCAGTACTTC. Its translation is CASSQGGSTTAYEQYF.

On this clone: The same CDR3 also results from other DNA sequences found in this sample. CDR3 region: CAWSRDSNQPQHF. The CDR3 DNA follows: TGTGCCTGGAGTCGGGACAGTAATCAGCCCCAGCATTTT. The V gene is TRBV30, the J gene TRBJ1-5; 7 bases fit TRBD1. CDR3 length: 13 residues. After removal of 2 bases from V and 4 bases from J, the junction contained 2 bases not matched to a gene. Germline V lookup: CDR1 GTSNPN, CDR2 SVGIG (reference sequence).

The genes are TRBV11-2 and TRBJ2-5; no clear D gene. V was shortened by 1 base and J by 4 bases, with 7 bases between the two germline ends. In germline, CDR1 is SGHAT, CDR2 FQNNGV. The CDR3 has 13 residues. The CDR3 is CASSLVVRETQYF. For the CDR3, the DNA is TGTGCCAGCAGCTTAGTGGTTAGAGAGACCCAGTACTTC.

V is TRBV5-8 and J is TRBJ1-5, with unresolved D. Germline assignment: CDR1 SGHTS and CDR2 YDEGEE. This CDR3 comprises 12 residues. Deletions cut 3 bases from V and 4 bases from J, with 5 bases between. CDR3 nucleotide sequence: TGTGCCAGCAGCTCCGGGAATCAGCCCCAGCATTTT. Protein sequence: CASSSGNQPQHF.

The gene calls are TRBV7-6 and TRBJ1-6; 8 bases match TRBD1. Germline values: CDR1 SGHVS, CDR2 FNYEAQ. CDR3 length equals 14 residues. The V segment lost 5 bases and the J segment 10 bases; nucleotides outside the gene matches: 7. The CDR3, as DNA: TGTGCCAGCAGCCCGCAGGGGGCGGAATCACCCCTCCACTTT. Protein: CASSPQGAESPLHF.

The chain recombines TRBV19 with TRBJ2-3; D is perhaps TRBD1 (6 bases). V lost 5 bases, J lost 3 bases, and 12 bases lay in between. The CDR3 has 14 residues. CDR1 LNHDA and CDR2 SQIVND come from the germline V gene (reference sequence). CDR3 protein: CASSGERGTDTQYF. In DNA form, the CDR3 reads TGTGCCAGTAGTGGAGAGAGGGGGACAGATACGCAGTATTTT.

The gene calls are TRBV27 and TRBJ1-2; 11 bases line up with TRBD1. V shed 6 bases, J shed 1 base, and the junction held 4 bases outside the gene matches. Germline V gene lookup returns CDR1 MNHEY and CDR2 SMNVEV (reference sequence). CDR3 length equals 15 residues. The CDR3 region is CASRGQGVLNYGYTF. As DNA, the CDR3 is TGTGCCAGCAGGGGACAGGGGGTTCTTAACTATGGCTACACCTTC.

This clone was observed a single time. The chain carries TRBV5-4 and TRBJ1-1; D is ambiguous. The CDR3 loop spans 13 amino acids. V lost 4 bases to trimming and J lost 2 bases, with 9 bases between them. Germline V gene sequence: CDR1 SGHNT, CDR2 YYREEE (reference sequence). CDR3 protein: CASSPNTNTEAFF. Here the CDR3 DNA reads TGTGCCAGCAGCCCAAACACAAACACTGAAGCTTTCTTT.

On this clone: One end of the junction fails to match germline, which may point to a read error. V is TRBV11-2 and J is TRBJ2-5; D is possibly TRBD2 (5 bases). The CDR3 is 14 amino acids. Germline V gene sequence: CDR1 SGHAT, CDR2 FQNNGV. CDR3 coding DNA: TGTGCCAGCAGCTTGGACTTCAACCAAGGGACCCAGTACTTC. Encoded protein: CASSLDFNQGTQYF.

This clone was counted once. V is TRBV3-1 (or the pseudogene TRBV3-2) and J is TRBJ1-6; TRBD1 matches 7 bases. Germline CDR1 reads LGHDT; CDR2 reads YNNKEL (reference sequence). V was clipped by 3 bases and J by 3 bases; unmatched bases: 5. The CDR3 consists of 16 residues. This CDR3 reads CASSHGGQSYNSPLHF. The CDR3 DNA follows: TGTGCCAGCAGCCACGGGGGACAGAGCTATAATTCACCCCTCCACTTT.

J is TRBJ1-3 and V is TRBV7-3; 8 bases agree with TRBD1. This CDR3 has 17 amino acids. The germline V gene encodes CDR1 SGHTA and CDR2 FQGTGA. Unmatched junction bases numbered 9, after V lost 5 bases and J lost 0 bases. The CDR3 DNA sequence: TGTGCCAGCAGCCCCGGACAGGGAACTAGCTCTGGAAACACCATATATTTT. It is translated as CASSPGQGTSSGNTIYF.

The chain couples TRBV18 to TRBJ1-1; D is possibly TRBD1 (6 bases). The CDR3 runs to 14 residues. Germline-derived CDR1 and CDR2 are KGHSH and LQKENI. V lost 6 bases, J lost 7 bases, and 18 bases lay in between. CDR3 sequence (DNA): TGTGCCAGCTCTCAGGATCAGGGGAAGGGTGAAGCTTTCTTT. Protein: CASSQDQGKGEAFF.

V and J are TRBV10-2 and TRBJ1-1, with a possible D match to TRBD1 (5 bases). CDR1 and CDR2 (germline): WSHSY, SAAADI. The CDR3 covers 13 residues. Deletions cut 11 bases from V and 0 bases from J, with 13 bases between. DNA of the CDR3: TGCGCCCGCTCTGAGGGGATGAACACTGAAGCTTTCTTT. Amino acids: CARSEGMNTEAFF.

This clone was picked up one time. V gene TRBV7-2 combines with J gene TRBJ2-2; 15 nucleotides agree with TRBD2. The CDR3 is 19 residues long. V shed 5 bases, J shed 4 bases, and the junction held 11 bases outside the gene matches. Germline V gene data show CDR1 as SGHTA and CDR2 as FQGNSA. CDR3 DNA sequence: TGTGCCAGCAGCCGGACTAGCGGGGGGGCTTTAATAATCACCGGGGAGCTGTTTTTT. It specifies CASSRTSGGALIITGELFF.